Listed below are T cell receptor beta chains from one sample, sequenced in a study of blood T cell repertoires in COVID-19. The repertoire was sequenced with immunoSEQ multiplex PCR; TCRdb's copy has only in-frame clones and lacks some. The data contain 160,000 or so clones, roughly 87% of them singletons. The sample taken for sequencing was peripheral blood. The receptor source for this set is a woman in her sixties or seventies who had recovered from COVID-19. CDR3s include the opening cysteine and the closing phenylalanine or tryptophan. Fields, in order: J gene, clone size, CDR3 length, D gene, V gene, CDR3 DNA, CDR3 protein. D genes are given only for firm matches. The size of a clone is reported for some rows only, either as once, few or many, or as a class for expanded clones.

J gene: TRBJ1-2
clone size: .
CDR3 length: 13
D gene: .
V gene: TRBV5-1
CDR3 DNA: TGCGCCAGCAGCTTGAACGAGAACTATGGCTACACCTTC
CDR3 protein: CASSLNENYGYTF

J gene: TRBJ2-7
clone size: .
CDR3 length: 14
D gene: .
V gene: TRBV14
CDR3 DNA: TGTGCCAGCAGCCCCTTTACAGGCGCCTACGAGCAGTACTTC
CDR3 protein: CASSPFTGAYEQYF

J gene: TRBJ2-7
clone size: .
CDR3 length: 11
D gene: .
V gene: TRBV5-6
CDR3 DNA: TGTGCCAGCAGCCAGGCATACGAGCAGTACTTC
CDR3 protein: CASSQAYEQYF

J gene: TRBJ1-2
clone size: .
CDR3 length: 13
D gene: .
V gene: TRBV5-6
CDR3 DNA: TGTGCCAGCAGCTCCCGACAGGCGCAAAAAGGCACCTTC
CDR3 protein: CASSSRQAQKGTF

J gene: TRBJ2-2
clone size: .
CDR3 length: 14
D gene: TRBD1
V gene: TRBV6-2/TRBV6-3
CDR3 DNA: TGTGCCAGCAGTTACGCGACAGGGTTCGGGGAGCTGTTTTTT
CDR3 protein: CASSYATGFGELFF

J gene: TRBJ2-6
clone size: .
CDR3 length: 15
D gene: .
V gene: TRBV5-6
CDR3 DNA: TGTGCCAGCAGCTTGGTACAGTCTGGGGCCAACGTCCTGACTTTC
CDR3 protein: CASSLVQSGANVLTF

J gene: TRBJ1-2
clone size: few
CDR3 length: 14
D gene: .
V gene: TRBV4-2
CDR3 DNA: TGTGCCAGCAGCCAAGACGGCAGGGCATATGGCTACACCTTC
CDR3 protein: CASSQDGRAYGYTF

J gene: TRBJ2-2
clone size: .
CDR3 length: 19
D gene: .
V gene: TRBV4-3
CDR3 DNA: TGCGCCAGCAGCCAAGTTTTGGGTGGGGCAGGCGAATCCACCGGGGAGCTGTTTTTT
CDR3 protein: CASSQVLGGAGESTGELFF

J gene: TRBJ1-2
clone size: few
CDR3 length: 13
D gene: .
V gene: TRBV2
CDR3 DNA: TGTGCCAGCAAATGGGACTTAAGCGATGGCTACACCTTC
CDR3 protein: CASKWDLSDGYTF

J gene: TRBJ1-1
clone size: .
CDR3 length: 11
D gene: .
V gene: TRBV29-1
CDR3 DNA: TGCAGCGTTGAAGACAGTCTTGAAGCTTTCTTT
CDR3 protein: CSVEDSLEAFF

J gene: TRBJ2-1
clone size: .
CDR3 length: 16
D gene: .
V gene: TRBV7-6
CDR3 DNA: TGTGCCAGCAGCAGAGGGCGGGGCAGGATGAACAATGAGCAGTTCTTC
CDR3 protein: CASSRGRGRMNNEQFF

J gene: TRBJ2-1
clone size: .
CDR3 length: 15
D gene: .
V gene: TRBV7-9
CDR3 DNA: TGTGCCAGCAGCTTAGGTACTAGCTCCTACAATGAGCAGTTCTTC
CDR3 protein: CASSLGTSSYNEQFF

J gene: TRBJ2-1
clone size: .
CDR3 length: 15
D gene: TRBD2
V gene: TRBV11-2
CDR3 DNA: TGTGCCAGCAGCTTACGGACTAGCGGGGGGGATGAGCAGTTCTTC
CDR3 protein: CASSLRTSGGDEQFF

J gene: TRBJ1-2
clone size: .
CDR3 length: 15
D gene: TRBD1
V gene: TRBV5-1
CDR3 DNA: TGCGCCAGCAGCCCCGGGACAGGGAAAAACTATGGCTACACCTTC
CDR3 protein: CASSPGTGKNYGYTF

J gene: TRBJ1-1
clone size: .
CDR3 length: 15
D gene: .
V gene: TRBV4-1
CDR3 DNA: TGCGCCAGCAGCCAAGAGGTGAGCCAGGGGTCTGAAGCTTTCTTT
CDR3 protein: CASSQEVSQGSEAFF

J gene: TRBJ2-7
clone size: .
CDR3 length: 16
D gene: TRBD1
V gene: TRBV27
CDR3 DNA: TGTGCCAGCAGTTCCCCCGCCAGACAGGGGGCCTACGAGCAGTACTTC
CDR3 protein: CASSSPARQGAYEQYF

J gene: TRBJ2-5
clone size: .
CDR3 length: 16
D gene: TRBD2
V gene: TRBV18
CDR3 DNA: TGTGCCAGCTCACCCTCTAGCGGGGCCCCTCAAGAGACCCAGTACTTC
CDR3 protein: CASSPSSGAPQETQYF

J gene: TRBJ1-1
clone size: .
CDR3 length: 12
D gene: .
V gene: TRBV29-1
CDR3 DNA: TGCAGCGTTCTCAGGCAGGACACTGAAGCTTTCTTT
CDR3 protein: CSVLRQDTEAFF

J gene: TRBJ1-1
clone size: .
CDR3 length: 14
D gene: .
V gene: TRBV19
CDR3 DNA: TGTGCCAGTAGTATTTCGGCGGGGAACACTGAAGCTTTCTTT
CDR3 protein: CASSISAGNTEAFF

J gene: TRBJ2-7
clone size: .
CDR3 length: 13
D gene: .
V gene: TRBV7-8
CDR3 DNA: TGTGCCAGCAGCTTATTGGAGGTCTACGAGCAGTACTTC
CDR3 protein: CASSLLEVYEQYF

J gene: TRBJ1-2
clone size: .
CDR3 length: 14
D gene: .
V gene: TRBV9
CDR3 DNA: TGTGCCAGCAGCGTAGGGTCGGGAGGTGGTGGCTACACCTTC
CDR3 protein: CASSVGSGGGGYTF

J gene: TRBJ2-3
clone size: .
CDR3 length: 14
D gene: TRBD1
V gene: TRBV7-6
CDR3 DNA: TGTGCCAGCAGCCCAGGGACAGGTACAGATACGCAGTATTTT
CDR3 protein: CASSPGTGTDTQYF

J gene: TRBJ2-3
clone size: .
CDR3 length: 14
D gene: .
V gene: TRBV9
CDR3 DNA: TGTGCCAGCAGCGTAGATTATCGCACAGATACGCAGTATTTT
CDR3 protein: CASSVDYRTDTQYF

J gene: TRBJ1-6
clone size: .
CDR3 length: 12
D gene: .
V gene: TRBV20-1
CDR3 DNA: TGCAGTGCTAGTTTGGAGAATTCACCCCTCCACTTT
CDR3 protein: CSASLENSPLHF

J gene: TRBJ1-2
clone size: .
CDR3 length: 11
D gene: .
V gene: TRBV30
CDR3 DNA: TGTGCCTGGAGTGTACAGGGTGGATACACCTTC
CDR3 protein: CAWSVQGGYTF

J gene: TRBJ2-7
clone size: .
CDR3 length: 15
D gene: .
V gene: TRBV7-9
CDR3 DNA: TGTGCCAGCAGCTCACCCAACCAGGGGTCCTACGAGCAGTACTTC
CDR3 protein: CASSSPNQGSYEQYF

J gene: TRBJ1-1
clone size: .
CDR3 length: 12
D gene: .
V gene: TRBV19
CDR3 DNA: TGTGCCAGTAGTACCCGAGACACTGAAGCTTTCTTT
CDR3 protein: CASSTRDTEAFF

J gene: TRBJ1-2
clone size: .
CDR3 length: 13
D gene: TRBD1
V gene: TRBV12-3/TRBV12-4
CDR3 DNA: TGTGCCAGCAGTGAGGACAGGCTGTATGGCTACACCTTC
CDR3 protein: CASSEDRLYGYTF

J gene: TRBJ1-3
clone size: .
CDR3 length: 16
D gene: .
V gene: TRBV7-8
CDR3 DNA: TGTGCCAGCAGCCCTTTCCCCCCACAGGCTGGAAACACCATATATTTT
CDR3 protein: CASSPFPPQAGNTIYF

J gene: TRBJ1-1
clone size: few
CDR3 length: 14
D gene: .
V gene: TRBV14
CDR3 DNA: TGTGCCAGCAGCCAAGAAGGCCGGGGCACTGAAGCTTTCTTT
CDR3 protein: CASSQEGRGTEAFF

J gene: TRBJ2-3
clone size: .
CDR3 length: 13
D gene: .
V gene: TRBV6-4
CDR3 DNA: TGTGCCAGCAGTGACTCGACTACAGATACGCAGTATTTT
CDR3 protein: CASSDSTTDTQYF

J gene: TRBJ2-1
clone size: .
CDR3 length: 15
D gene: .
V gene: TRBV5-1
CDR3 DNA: TGCGCCAGCAGCTTGGGAAGGAGAGCGGACAATGAGCAGTTCTTC
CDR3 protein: CASSLGRRADNEQFF

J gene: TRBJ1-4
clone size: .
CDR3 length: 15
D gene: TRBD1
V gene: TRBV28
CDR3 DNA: TGTGCCAGCAGTCCGCGGGACAGGGCAAATGAAAAACTGTTTTTT
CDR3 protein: CASSPRDRANEKLFF

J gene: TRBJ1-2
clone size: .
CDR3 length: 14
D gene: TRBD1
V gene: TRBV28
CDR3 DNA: TGTGCCAGCACTTCGGGACAGGGGCCCTATGGCTACACCTTC
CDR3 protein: CASTSGQGPYGYTF

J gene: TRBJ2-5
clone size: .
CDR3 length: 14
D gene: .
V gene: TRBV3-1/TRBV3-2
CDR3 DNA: TGTGCCAGCAGCCAAATAGCGGCCCTTCAGACCCAGTACTTC
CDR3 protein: CASSQIAALQTQYF

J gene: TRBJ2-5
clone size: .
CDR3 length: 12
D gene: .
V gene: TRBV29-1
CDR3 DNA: TGCAGCGTTGCTGGGGGCTCGGAGACCCAGTACTTC
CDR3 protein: CSVAGGSETQYF

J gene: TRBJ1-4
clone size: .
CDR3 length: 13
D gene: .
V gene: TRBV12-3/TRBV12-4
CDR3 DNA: TGTGCCAGCAGGGGACAAGAGGGCGAAAAACTGTTTTTT
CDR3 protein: CASRGQEGEKLFF

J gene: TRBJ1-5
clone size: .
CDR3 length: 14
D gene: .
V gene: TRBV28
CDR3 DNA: TGTGCCAGCAGTTTAAGCTATAGCAATCAGCCCCAGCATTTT
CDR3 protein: CASSLSYSNQPQHF

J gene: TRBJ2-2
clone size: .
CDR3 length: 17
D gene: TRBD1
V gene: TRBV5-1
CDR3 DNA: TGCGCCAGCAGCTTGGACAGGGGCAACGCGAACACCGGGGAGCTGTTTTTT
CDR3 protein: CASSLDRGNANTGELFF

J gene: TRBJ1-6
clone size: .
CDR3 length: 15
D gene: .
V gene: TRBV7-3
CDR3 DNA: TGTGCCAGCAGGTCTCTAGACAGGAACAAGTCACCCCTCCACTTT
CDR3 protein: CASRSLDRNKSPLHF